The 2 T cell receptor beta chains listed next were all sequenced from one sample in a study of blood T cell repertoires in COVID-19. The table came from immunoSEQ multiplex PCR; TCRdb's copy has only in-frame clones and leaves some out. The sample includes a few hundred thousand clones, roughly four fifths of them seen just once. Sequenced: PBMCs or T cells enriched from blood (not recorded which). These receptor sequences come from a man aged 40-55 years who had recovered from COVID-19.

The V gene is TRBV5-5, the J gene TRBJ2-7; 9 positions match TRBD2. Germline loops: CDR1 SGHKS, CDR2 YYEKEE (reference sequence). Trimming removed 3 bases from V and 3 bases from J; junction bases left unmatched: 4. This CDR3 contains 14 residues. CDR3 DNA sequence: TGTGCCAGCAGCTCGACTAGCGGCATCTACGAGCAGTACTTC. Its translation: CASSSTSGIYEQYF.

The chain recombines TRBV12-2 with TRBJ2-7; the D call in the table, TRBD2, was not verified against the DNA. TRBV12-2 is a documented pseudogene. CDR3 length equals 17 residues. The CDR3 DNA is TGTGCAAGTCGCTTAGCGCTGTCCGACTACAACTCCTACGAGCAGTACTTC. It encodes CASRLALSDYNSYEQYF.